This entry lists 5 T cell receptor beta chains sequenced from one sample in a study of cytomegalovirus exposure and HLA in healthy donors. The PCR made use of 60 Vbeta and 13 Jbeta primers. Only in-frame clones appear in the TCRdb table, and some are missing; sequencing was by immunoSEQ multiplex PCR. The table records some 130,000 clones, roughly 80% of them present only once. Source material: PBMCs. These receptors all stem from a man younger than 40 in good health and CMV-seronegative.

The chain recombines TRBV4-1 with TRBJ2-1, with unresolved D. Per germline, CDR1 MGHRA and CDR2 YSYEKL. Trimming shortened V by 2 bases and J by 0 bases, and 11 bases separated the two germline ends. The CDR3 extends over 16 amino acids. The CDR3 DNA reads as TGCGCCAGCAGCCAACTTTGGCGGAGCTCCTACAATGAGCAGTTCTTC. Residues: CASSQLWRSSYNEQFF.

This clone was detected a few times. The CDR3 here is CSVSGPAGVRIRNTEAFF. The CDR3 DNA reads as TGCAGCGTTTCTGGCCCGGCAGGGGTTAGAATTAGGAACACTGAAGCTTTCTTT. The chain has TRBV29-1 and TRBJ1-1, with D perhaps matching TRBD1 (6 bases). The CDR3 length is 18 residues. Germline V gene sequence: CDR1 SQVTM, CDR2 ANQGSEA. Trimming took off 5 bases at V and 1 base at J, with 26 bases between the two ends.

The CDR3, as DNA: TGCGCCAGCAGCGTCGGGGTTGGGACTGAAGCTTTCTTT. Translated, it gives CASSVGVGTEAFF. The chain carries TRBV5-1 and TRBJ1-1; D is unclear. CDR1 is SGHRS and CDR2 is YFSETQ in the germline V gene. Trimming took off 4 bases at V and 5 bases at J, with 12 bases between the two ends. This CDR3 has 13 amino acids.

The chain combines TRBV7-9 with TRBJ1-4; possible D gene TRBD1, 5 bases. Germline V gives CDR1 SEHNR, CDR2 FQNEAQ (reference sequence). Trimming removed 5 bases at V and 4 bases at J, with 17 bases between. The CDR3 is 16 residues long. The CDR3 reads CASSALGGSGNEKLFF. DNA of the CDR3: TGTGCCAGCAGCGCCCTGGGGGGGTCGGGTAATGAAAAACTGTTTTTT.

The chain combines TRBV2 with TRBJ2-1, with TRBD2 identical over 8 bases. Germline CDR1 SNHLY, CDR2 FYNNEI. Trimming took 6 bases from V and 6 from J; bases not matched to a gene: 13. The CDR3 is 16 residues long. The CDR3 spells CASSATSARVGNEQFF. In DNA, the CDR3 is TGTGCCAGCAGCGCGACTAGCGCGAGGGTGGGCAATGAGCAGTTCTTC.